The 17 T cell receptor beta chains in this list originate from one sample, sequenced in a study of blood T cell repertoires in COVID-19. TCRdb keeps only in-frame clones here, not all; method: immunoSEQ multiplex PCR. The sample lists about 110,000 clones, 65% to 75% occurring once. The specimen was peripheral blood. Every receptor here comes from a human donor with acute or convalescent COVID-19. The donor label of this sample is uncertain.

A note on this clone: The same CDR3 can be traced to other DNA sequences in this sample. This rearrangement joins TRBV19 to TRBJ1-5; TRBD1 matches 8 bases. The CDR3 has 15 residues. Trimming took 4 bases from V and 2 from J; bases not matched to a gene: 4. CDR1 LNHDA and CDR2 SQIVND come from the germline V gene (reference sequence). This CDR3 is CASSSGQGGNQPQHF. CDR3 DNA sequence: TGTGCCAGTAGTAGTGGACAGGGCGGCAATCAGCCCCAGCATTTT.

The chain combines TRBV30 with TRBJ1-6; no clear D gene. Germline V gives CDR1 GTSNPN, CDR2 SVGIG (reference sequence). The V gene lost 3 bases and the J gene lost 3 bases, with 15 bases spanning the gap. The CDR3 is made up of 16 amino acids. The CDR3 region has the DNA TGTGCCTGGAGGTACAGCCTTTTACGCTATAATTCACCCCTCCACTTT. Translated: CAWRYSLLRYNSPLHF. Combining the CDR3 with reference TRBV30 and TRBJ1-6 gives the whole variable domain SQTIHQWPATLVQPVGSPLSLECTVEGTSNPNLYWYRQAAGRGLQLLFYSVGIGQISSEVPQNLSASRPQDRQFILSSKKLLLSDSGFYLCAWRYSLLRYNSPLHFGNGTRLTVT.

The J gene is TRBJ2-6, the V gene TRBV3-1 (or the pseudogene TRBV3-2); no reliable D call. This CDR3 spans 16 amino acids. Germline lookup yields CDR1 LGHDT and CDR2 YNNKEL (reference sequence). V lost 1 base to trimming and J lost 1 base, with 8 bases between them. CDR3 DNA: TGTGCCAGCAGCCAAGGGCCCGGGTCTGGGGCCAACGTCCTGACTTTC. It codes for CASSQGPGSGANVLTF.

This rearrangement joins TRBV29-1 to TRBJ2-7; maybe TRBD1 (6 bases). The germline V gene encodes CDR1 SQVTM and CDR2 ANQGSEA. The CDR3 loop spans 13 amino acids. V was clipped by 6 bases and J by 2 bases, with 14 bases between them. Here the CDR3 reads CSVQTGYTYEQYF. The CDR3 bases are TGCAGCGTCCAGACAGGTTACACCTACGAGCAGTACTTC.

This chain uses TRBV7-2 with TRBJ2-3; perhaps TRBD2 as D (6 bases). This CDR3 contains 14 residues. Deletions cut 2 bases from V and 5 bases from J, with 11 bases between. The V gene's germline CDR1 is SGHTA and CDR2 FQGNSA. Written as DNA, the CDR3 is TGTGCCAGCAGCTTAACCCGGGGGATAGATACGCAGTATTTT. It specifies CASSLTRGIDTQYF.

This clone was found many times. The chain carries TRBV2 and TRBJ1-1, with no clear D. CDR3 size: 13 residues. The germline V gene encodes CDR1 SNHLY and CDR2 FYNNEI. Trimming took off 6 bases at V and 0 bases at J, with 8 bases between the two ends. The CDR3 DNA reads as TGTGCCAGCAGGCGGGATGTGAACACTGAAGCTTTCTTT. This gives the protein CASRRDVNTEAFF.

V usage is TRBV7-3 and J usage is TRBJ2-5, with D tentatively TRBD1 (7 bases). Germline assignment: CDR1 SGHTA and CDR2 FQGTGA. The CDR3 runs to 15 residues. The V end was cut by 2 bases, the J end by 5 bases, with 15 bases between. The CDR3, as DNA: TGTGCCAGCAGCTTAGGAGGGGGCTTGGGGGAGACCCAGTACTTC. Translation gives CASSLGGGLGETQYF.

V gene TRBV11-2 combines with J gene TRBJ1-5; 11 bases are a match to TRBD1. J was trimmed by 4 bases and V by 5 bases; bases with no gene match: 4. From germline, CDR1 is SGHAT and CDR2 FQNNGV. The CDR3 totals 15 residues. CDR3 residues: CASSLGTGGNQPQHF. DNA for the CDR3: TGTGCCAGCAGCCTAGGGACAGGGGGAAATCAGCCCCAGCATTTT.

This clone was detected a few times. The CDR3 nucleotides are TGTGCCAGCACCAAAGACAGGGGGGCTACTAATTCACCCCTCCACTTT. Translated, it gives CASTKDRGATNSPLHF. The V and J genes are TRBV2 and TRBJ1-6; 9 bases line up with TRBD1. Germline CDR1 and CDR2: SNHLY and FYNNEI. V shed 7 bases, J shed 6 bases, and the junction held 10 bases outside the gene matches. CDR3 size: 16 residues.

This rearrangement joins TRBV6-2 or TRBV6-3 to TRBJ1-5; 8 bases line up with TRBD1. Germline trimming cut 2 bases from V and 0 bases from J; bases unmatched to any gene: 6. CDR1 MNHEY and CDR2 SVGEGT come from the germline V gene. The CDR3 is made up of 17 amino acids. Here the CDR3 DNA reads TGTGCCAGCAGTTACCGGGACAGGCTCTATAGCAATCAGCCCCAGCATTTT. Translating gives CASSYRDRLYSNQPQHF.

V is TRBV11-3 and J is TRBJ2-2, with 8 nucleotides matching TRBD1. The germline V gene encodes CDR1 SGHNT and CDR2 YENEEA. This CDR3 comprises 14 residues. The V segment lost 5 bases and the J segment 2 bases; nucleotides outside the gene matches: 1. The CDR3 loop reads CASSGTGNTGELFF. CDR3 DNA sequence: TGTGCCAGCAGCGGGACAGGCAACACCGGGGAGCTGTTTTTT.

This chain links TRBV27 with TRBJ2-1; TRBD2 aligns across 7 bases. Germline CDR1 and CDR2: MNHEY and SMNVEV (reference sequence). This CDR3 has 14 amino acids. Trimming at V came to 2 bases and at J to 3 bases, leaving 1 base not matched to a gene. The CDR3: CASSLGLGYNEQFF. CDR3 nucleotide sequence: TGTGCCAGCAGTTTAGGACTAGGCTACAATGAGCAGTTCTTC.

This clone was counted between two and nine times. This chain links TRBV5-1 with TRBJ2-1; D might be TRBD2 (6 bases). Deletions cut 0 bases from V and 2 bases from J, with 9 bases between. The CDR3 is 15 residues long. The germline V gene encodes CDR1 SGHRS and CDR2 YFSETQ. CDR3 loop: CASSLAGGAYNEQFF. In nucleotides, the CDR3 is TGCGCCAGCAGCTTGGCCGGGGGAGCCTACAATGAGCAGTTCTTC.

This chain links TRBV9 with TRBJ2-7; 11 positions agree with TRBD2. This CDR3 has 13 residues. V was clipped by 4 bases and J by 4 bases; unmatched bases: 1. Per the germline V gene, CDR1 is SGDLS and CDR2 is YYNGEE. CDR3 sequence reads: CASSLAGGYEQYF. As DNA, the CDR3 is TGTGCCAGCAGCCTAGCGGGGGGTTACGAGCAGTACTTC.

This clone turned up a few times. CDR3 in DNA: TGTGCCAGCAGTTACAACAAAAATCAGCCCCAGCATTTT. It translates to CASSYNKNQPQHF. This rearrangement joins TRBV6-5 to TRBJ1-5; D is undetermined. Germline V gives CDR1 MNHEY, CDR2 SVGAGI. The CDR3 sequence is 13 residues long. V was clipped by 2 bases and J by 4 bases, with 6 bases between them.

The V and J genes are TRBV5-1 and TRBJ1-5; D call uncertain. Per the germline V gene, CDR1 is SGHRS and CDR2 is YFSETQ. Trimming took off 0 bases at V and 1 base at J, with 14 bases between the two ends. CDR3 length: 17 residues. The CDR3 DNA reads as TGCGCCAGCAGCTTGGAGTTGGTGAACCGGAGCAATCAGCCCCAGCATTTT. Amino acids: CASSLELVNRSNQPQHF.

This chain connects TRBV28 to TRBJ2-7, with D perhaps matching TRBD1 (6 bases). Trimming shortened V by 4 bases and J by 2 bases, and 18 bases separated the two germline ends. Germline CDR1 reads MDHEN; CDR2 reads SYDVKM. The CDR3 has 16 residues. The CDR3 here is CASSSPFQRGTYEQYF. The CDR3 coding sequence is TGTGCCAGCAGTTCGCCCTTTCAGAGGGGGACCTACGAGCAGTACTTC.